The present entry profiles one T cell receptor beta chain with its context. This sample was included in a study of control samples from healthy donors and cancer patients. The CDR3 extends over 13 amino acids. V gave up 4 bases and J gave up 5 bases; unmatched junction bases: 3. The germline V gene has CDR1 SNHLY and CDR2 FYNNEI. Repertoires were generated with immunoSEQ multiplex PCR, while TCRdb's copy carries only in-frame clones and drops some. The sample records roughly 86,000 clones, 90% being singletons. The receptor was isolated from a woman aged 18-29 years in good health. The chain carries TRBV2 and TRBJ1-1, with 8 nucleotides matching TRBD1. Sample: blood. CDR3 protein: CASSATGETEAFF. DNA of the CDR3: TGTGCCAGCAGTGCGACAGGGGAAACTGAAGCTTTCTTT.